This is a list of T cell receptor beta chains from one sample in a study of vaccination effects on CD4 cells after COVID-19. Their antigens are not known. Assay used: immunoSEQ multiplex PCR; TCRdb lists only in-frame clones, some missing. The sample carries some 30,000 clones, 65% to 75% recorded once. Sequenced here: CD4+ T cells from PBMCs cultured with SARS-CoV-2 spike peptides, sampled before COVID-19 vaccination. These receptors were collected from a human donor who received a COVID-19 vaccine. Each CDR3 is given with its conserved first and last residue. The order of the fields is CDR3 length, J gene, V gene, CDR3 protein.

>11|TRBJ2-3|TRBV2
CASSERDTQYF
>15|TRBJ1-5|TRBV7-8
CASSSDDRGDQPQHF
>15|TRBJ1-6|TRBV2
CASTRTDLPNSPLHF
>16|TRBJ2-5|TRBV10-2
CASSESMAGGQETQYF
>14|TRBJ2-7|TRBV6-1
CASSEWREEHEQYF
>13|TRBJ2-1|TRBV4-1
CASSPTGRNEQFF
>17|TRBJ2-7|TRBV7-9
CASSIRLRQGIRVEQYF
>15|TRBJ2-7|TRBV6-5
CASSYKGQGMNEQYF
>12|TRBJ1-4|TRBV12-3/TRBV12-4
CASSDTGTPLFF
>12|TRBJ1-1|TRBV5-6
CASSLSASRRFF
>15|TRBJ1-2|TRBV4-1
CASSRAEVLGYGYTF
>15|TRBJ2-5|TRBV5-1
CASSSARAAPETQYF
>13|TRBJ2-2|TRBV10-1
CASSVEVRGELFF
>15|TRBJ2-7|TRBV29-1
CSVEIGRPSSYEQYF
>15|TRBJ1-4|TRBV7-2
CASSLGGVTNEKLFF
>11|TRBJ1-2|TRBV29-1
CSAATGYGYTF
>15|TRBJ2-5|TRBV7-2
CASSLAPQGRETQYF
>15|TRBJ2-7|TRBV13
CASSSGQKPIIRQYF
>16|TRBJ2-3|TRBV5-1
CASSLGTSGSSDTQYF
>16|TRBJ2-5|TRBV2
CASSEALGMTQETQYF
>17|TRBJ2-1|TRBV5-1
CASSPTSGSNSYNEQFF
>14|TRBJ2-7|TRBV7-8
CASSRGVFAGEQYF
>14|TRBJ2-7|TRBV18
CASSPTGGPVEQYF
>18|TRBJ2-1|TRBV9
CASGRGGGSTSSYNEQFF
>16|TRBJ2-2|TRBV4-2
CASRDLRLAGDGELFF
>15|TRBJ2-7|TRBV10-3
CAISEPLGHHYEQYF
>13|TRBJ1-5|TRBV3-1/TRBV3-2
CASSQDERQPQHF
>11|TRBJ1-1|TRBV20-1
CSVVQRTEAFF
>17|TRBJ1-5|TRBV24-1
CATSELGRHHSNQPQHF
>17|TRBJ2-1|TRBV3-1/TRBV3-2
CASSQPFTGTSYNEQFF
>14|TRBJ2-7|TRBV10-2
CASKPSGSSYEQYF
>11|TRBJ1-2|TRBV6-4
CASSPGYGYTF
>13|TRBJ1-2|TRBV7-9
CASSLSQGEGYTF
>11|TRBJ1-4|TRBV2
CASSRVVELFF
>16|TRBJ1-3|TRBV3-1/TRBV3-2
CASSPRTGGVGNTIYF
>15|TRBJ2-7|TRBV28
CASSFAGKDYGEQYF
>16|TRBJ1-4|TRBV15
CATSRESGTGAEKLFF
>12|TRBJ1-5|TRBV18
CASSLGPEPQHF
>14|TRBJ2-7|TRBV11-2
CASSSNQDSYEQYF
>12|TRBJ1-1|TRBV19
CASSITAGEAFF
>13|TRBJ2-5|TRBV3-1/TRBV3-2
CASSLDSWETQYF
>12|TRBJ1-1|TRBV18
CASRQDVSETFF
>13|TRBJ2-7|TRBV12-5
CASGLGPTYEQYF
>14|TRBJ2-3|TRBV11-3
CASSPSGSLDTQYF
>13|TRBJ2-5|TRBV2
CASSFGQRETQYF
>17|TRBJ1-5|TRBV20-1
CSASTGSLGYSNQPQHF
>14|TRBJ1-2|TRBV9
CASSTRDGEYGYTF
>14|TRBJ2-5|TRBV7-8
CASSLSRVQETQYF
>13|TRBJ1-5|TRBV2
CASSLQGFQPQHF
>15|TRBJ1-6|TRBV4-1
CASSQDKRVNSPLHF
>14|TRBJ2-1|TRBV24-1
CATSDPSRDHEQFF
>17|TRBJ1-1|TRBV15
CATSRGAWYGLNTEAFF
>15|TRBJ1-6|TRBV6-4
CASRVAGTDNSPLHF